The clone carrying this T cell receptor (beta chain) was picked up a small number of times. This sample was included in a study of immune characterization of retroperitoneal liposarcoma. TCRdb used MiXCR to reprocess the PCR reads, holding one entry per CDR3 protein. The sample has fewer than 9,500 distinct CDR3 sequences, about 46% seen once; the top ten hold over 9.5%. The CDR3 consists of 16 residues. Between the trimmed V and J ends, which lost 5 bases and 1 base, there was a span of 14 bases. Germline CDR1 and CDR2: MNHEY and SMNVEV (reference sequence). The rearrangement joins TRBV27 to TRBJ2-2, with D possibly being TRBD1 (6 bases). The source material was tumor tissue. The sequence was collected from a male donor with retroperitoneal liposarcoma. CDR3 in DNA: TGTGCCAGCAGTAGGGTCGGGACAATGAACACCGGGGAGCTGTTTTTT. This gives the protein CASSRVGTMNTGELFF.